Following are 26 T cell receptor beta chains from one sample sequenced in a study of cytomegalovirus exposure and HLA in healthy donors. 60 Vbeta and 13 Jbeta primers were used in PCR. Some clones are missing from TCRdb's copy, which holds only in-frame ones; the method was immunoSEQ multiplex PCR. The profile shows approximately 150,000 clones, approximately 73% of them singletons. Sequenced input: PBMCs. These receptors all come from a man aged 45-60 years in good health and CMV-seronegative.

This chain links TRBV6-5 with TRBJ1-1, with D possibly TRBD1 on 5 matching bases. Germline V lookup: CDR1 MNHEY, CDR2 SVGAGI. The CDR3 length is 12 residues. Trimming took 4 bases from V and 8 from J, leaving 11 bases between them. In DNA form, the CDR3 reads TGTGCCAGCAGTTCGCTCTACAGGGAAGCTTTCTTT. Translating it yields CASSSLYREAFF.

The CDR3 bases are TGTGCCAGCAGCTTGGAAAGGGGGCAGGGTGAGCAGTTCTTC. This sequence encodes CASSLERGQGEQFF. The V call is TRBV5-4, the J call TRBJ2-1, with 7 bases that match TRBD1. The CDR3 extends over 14 amino acids. Per the germline V gene, CDR1 is SGHNT and CDR2 is YYREEE (reference sequence). V lost 0 bases and J lost 9; bases outside the gene matches: 6.

In its sample, this clone was seen a few times. The chain has TRBV15 and TRBJ1-4; 9 bases are a match to TRBD1. CDR3 length: 17 amino acids. Per germline, CDR1 LNHNV and CDR2 YYDKDF (reference sequence). J gave up 1 base and V 1 base, and 4 bases lay outside the gene matches. CDR3 in DNA: TGTGCCACCAGCAGAGGATGGGACAGGGTAACTAATGAAAAACTGTTTTTT. It codes for CATSRGWDRVTNEKLFF.

This clone came up once. The CDR3 loop is CASSTIRSSGNTIYF. The CDR3 DNA sequence: TGTGCCAGCAGCACGATCCGGAGCTCTGGAAACACCATATATTTT. This chain links TRBV6-1 with TRBJ1-3; D is uncertain. This CDR3 has 15 residues. Germline CDR1 and CDR2: MNHNS and SASEGT. Trimming took off 6 bases at V and 0 bases at J, with 12 bases between the two ends.

The chain employs TRBV6-7 and TRBJ2-6; D call uncertain. TRBV6-7 is labeled an ORF, and its function is uncertain. V lost 0 bases and J lost 0, with 6 bases in between. The CDR3 has 16 amino acids. The CDR3 protein is CASSYSSGSGANVLTF. The CDR3 DNA reads TGTGCCAGCAGTTACTCTTCGGGCTCTGGGGCCAACGTCCTGACTTTC.

J is TRBJ2-5 and V is TRBV10-1, with D possibly TRBD2 on 5 matching bases. The CDR3 totals 15 residues. Between the trimmed V and J ends, which lost 5 bases and 5 bases, there was a span of 18 bases. Per germline, CDR1 WNHNN and CDR2 SYGVQD (reference sequence). CDR3 sequence reads: CASSSGRRPSETQYF. CDR3 in DNA: TGCGCCAGCAGTAGCGGACGGAGACCCTCGGAGACCCAGTACTTC.

V and J are TRBV7-9 and TRBJ2-3, with D possibly TRBD2 on 6 matching bases. The germline V and J ends were trimmed by 2 bases and 0 bases, with 9 bases remaining between them. Germline CDR1 reads SEHNR; CDR2 reads FQNEAQ (reference sequence). The CDR3 consists of 15 residues. CDR3 residues: CASSLSGTSTDTQYF. CDR3 DNA sequence: TGTGCCAGCAGCTTATCGGGGACTAGCACAGATACGCAGTATTTT.

This clone has just one count. The genes are TRBV27 and TRBJ2-3; 7 bases align to TRBD2. V shed 3 bases, J shed 6 bases, and the junction held 9 bases outside the gene matches. Germline V lookup: CDR1 MNHEY, CDR2 SMNVEV (reference sequence). The CDR3 runs 15 residues. Here the CDR3 DNA reads TGTGCCAGCAGTTTGTGGACTAGGAAGTTTGATACGCAGTATTTT. Translation gives CASSLWTRKFDTQYF.

This chain links TRBV7-6 with TRBJ2-7; TRBD2 matches 12 bases. CDR3 size: 17 residues. CDR1 is SGHVS, CDR2 FNYEAQ, per germline. V gave up 4 bases and J gave up 2 bases; unmatched junction bases: 9. The CDR3 region is CASSSKAGLAGTYEQYF. The CDR3, as DNA: TGTGCCAGCAGCTCCAAGGCCGGACTAGCGGGGACCTACGAGCAGTACTTC.

This clone occurred once. V is TRBV4-1 and J is TRBJ2-7, with a tentative D call TRBD1 (6 bases). Trimming left V 1 base short and J 3 bases short, with 16 bases between. In germline, CDR1 is MGHRA, CDR2 YSYEKL. The CDR3 has 16 amino acids. In DNA, the CDR3 is TGCGCCAGCAGCCAAGGGGGCAGGGGCAAAAACTACGAGCAGTACTTC. Encoded protein: CASSQGGRGKNYEQYF.

This clone was detected once. The J gene is TRBJ2-7, the V gene TRBV5-4, with 8 bases aligning to TRBD1. CDR3 length: 15 residues. V lost 5 bases to trimming and J lost 3 bases; unmatched junction nucleotides: 10. Per the germline V gene, CDR1 is SGHNT and CDR2 is YYREEE (reference sequence). The CDR3 sequence is CASSFPGTGNYEQYF. The DNA of the CDR3 is TGTGCCAGCAGTTTTCCCGGGACAGGAAACTACGAGCAGTACTTC.

The rearrangement joins TRBV7-9 to TRBJ2-2; D is undetermined. The CDR3 spans 16 residues. The V gene's germline CDR1 is SEHNR and CDR2 FQNEAQ (reference sequence). V lost 6 bases and J 1 base, leaving 15 bases between the germline ends. The DNA of the CDR3 is TGTGCCAGCAGTCCGGAGTATGTAGAGAACACCGGGGAGCTGTTTTTT. Translation: CASSPEYVENTGELFF. Variable domain in full (rest from reference TRBV7-9 and TRBJ2-2): DTGVSQNPRHKITKRGQNVTFRCDPISEHNRLYWYRQTLGQGPEFLTYFQNEAQLEKSRLLSDRFSAERPKGSFSTLEIQRTEQGDSAMYLCASSPEYVENTGELFFGEGSRLTVL.

In DNA, the CDR3 is TGTGCCAGCAGTCAGGGCTATGGCTACACCTTC. Translating gives CASSQGYGYTF. The rearrangement links TRBV6-6 to TRBJ1-2; the D gene is possibly TRBD1 (5 bases). The germline V and J ends were trimmed by 5 bases and 4 bases, with 5 bases remaining between them. This CDR3 is built from 11 residues. Germline V gene lookup returns CDR1 MNHNY and CDR2 SVGAGI (reference sequence).

V and J are TRBV11-3 and TRBJ2-1; 7 nucleotides match TRBD1. Losses at the gene ends were 1 base for V and 0 bases for J; bases not matched to a gene: 9. This CDR3 contains 18 residues. Germline V gene sequence: CDR1 SGHNT, CDR2 YENEEA. CDR3 region: CASSLGSYRGSSYNEQFF. The DNA for the CDR3 is TGTGCCAGCAGCTTAGGGTCTTACAGGGGAAGCTCCTACAATGAGCAGTTCTTC.

The genes are TRBV2 and TRBJ2-5; D is unresolved. CDR1 is SNHLY, CDR2 FYNNEI, per germline. V lost 2 bases to trimming and J lost 5 bases, with 9 bases between them. This CDR3 contains 13 residues. The CDR3 DNA is TGTGCCAGCAGTGAAATAAGGAGTGAGACCCAGTACTTC. It codes for CASSEIRSETQYF.

The V and J genes are TRBV28 and TRBJ2-5; 10 positions match TRBD1. Germline trimming cut 2 bases from V and 5 bases from J; bases unmatched to any gene: 2. From germline, CDR1 is MDHEN and CDR2 SYDVKM. CDR3 length: 14 amino acids. The CDR3: CASSLGGQGETQYF. DNA for the CDR3: TGTGCCAGCAGTTTAGGGGGACAGGGGGAGACCCAGTACTTC.

The chain has TRBV6-6 and TRBJ2-1; 8 nucleotides agree with TRBD1. The J segment lost 7 bases and the V segment lost 3 bases, leaving 5 bases of the junction unmatched. Germline V gene lookup returns CDR1 MNHNY and CDR2 SVGAGI (reference sequence). This CDR3 spans 14 amino acids. The CDR3, as DNA: TGTGCCAGCAGTTATTCGACAGGGGTGAATGAGCAGTTCTTC. This translates into CASSYSTGVNEQFF.

This clone was counted between two and nine times. The rearrangement joins TRBV11-2 to TRBJ2-3; 8 nucleotides agree with TRBD2. From germline, CDR1 is SGHAT and CDR2 FQNNGV. V trimming: 1 base; J trimming: 2 bases; junction bases outside the gene matches: 5. CDR3 length: 16 amino acids. For the CDR3, the DNA is TGTGCCAGCAGCTTAGGAGCGGGGGCCGTCACAGATACGCAGTATTTT. Amino acid sequence: CASSLGAGAVTDTQYF.

V and J are TRBV10-2 and TRBJ2-2, with 11 nucleotides matching TRBD2. Per the germline V gene, CDR1 is WSHSY and CDR2 is SAAADI. This CDR3 contains 15 residues. Trimming took 8 bases from V and 2 from J; bases not matched to a gene: 4. CDR3 nucleotides: TGCGCCAGCGGAGGACTAGCGGGTAACACCGGGGAGCTGTTTTTT. Its protein product is CASGGLAGNTGELFF.

V gene TRBV5-6 combines with J gene TRBJ1-3; D is unclear. CDR3 size: 14 residues. Germline CDR1 and CDR2: SGHDT and YYEEEE. Trimming took off 0 bases at V and 3 bases at J, with 7 bases between the two ends. The DNA for the CDR3 is TGTGCCAGCAGCTTGGCCGGAGGTGGAAACACCATATATTTT. This codes for CASSLAGGGNTIYF.

This chain links TRBV19 with TRBJ1-5, with 8 positions matching TRBD1. CDR1 is LNHDA, CDR2 SQIVND, per germline (reference sequence). The CDR3 has 14 residues. V was clipped by 5 bases and J by 2 bases; unmatched bases: 2. In DNA form, the CDR3 reads TGTGCCAGTAGTGACAGGGGACGCAATCAGCCCCAGCATTTT. This codes for CASSDRGRNQPQHF.

This clone was recorded a few times. The chain uses TRBV7-8 and TRBJ1-5, with D unresolved. V was trimmed by 6 bases and J by 3 bases, leaving 6 bases between them. Germline V gene sequence: CDR1 SGHVS, CDR2 FQNEAQ. The CDR3 runs 12 residues. CDR3 nucleotide sequence: TGTGCCAGCAGTCTTCCCAATCAGCCCCAGCATTTT. Amino acid sequence: CASSLPNQPQHF.

V and J are TRBV6-1 and TRBJ1-1; the D gene is possibly TRBD1 (5 bases). Germline V gene data show CDR1 as MNHNS and CDR2 as SASEGT. With 7 bases removed from V and 3 bases from J, the gap between germline ends came to 12 bases. The CDR3 totals 13 residues. CDR3 DNA sequence: TGTGCCAGCACCTGGACATCCGACACTGAAGCTTTCTTT. Its translation: CASTWTSDTEAFF.

The J gene is TRBJ1-3, the V gene TRBV5-1, with D tentatively TRBD1 (5 bases). The germline CDR1 and CDR2 sequences are SGHRS and YFSETQ. The CDR3 has 15 amino acids. Between the trimmed V and J ends, which lost 2 bases and 1 base, there was a span of 10 bases. The CDR3 loop is CASSFGGGSGNTIYF. CDR3 coding DNA: TGCGCCAGCAGCTTCGGCGGGGGGTCTGGAAACACCATATATTTT.

This clone was counted a single time. The genes are TRBV5-1 and TRBJ2-7, with 8 bases that match TRBD1. Looked up from germline, CDR1 is SGHRS and CDR2 is YFSETQ. The ends lost 4 bases at V and 6 bases at J; junction bases unmatched: 6. The CDR3 is made up of 13 amino acids. The CDR3: CASSQDRVGEQYF. CDR3 nucleotides: TGCGCCAGCAGCCAGGACAGGGTGGGCGAGCAGTACTTC.

The sample holds one count of this clone. The CDR3 spells CATLQAGQGADTQYF. The DNA for the CDR3 is TGTGCCACCCTCCAGGCGGGACAGGGGGCAGATACGCAGTATTTT. V gene TRBV28 combines with J gene TRBJ2-3; 11 bases are a match to TRBD1. The CDR3 totals 15 residues. Germline-derived CDR1 and CDR2 are MDHEN and SYDVKM. Trimming took 10 bases from V and 4 from J; bases not matched to a gene: 10.